The entry that follows covers one T cell receptor beta chain sequence. This sample is drawn from a study of Ad26.COV2.S vaccination and SARS-CoV-2 variants. Study-wide background: Sample donor was a member of the COV1001 Ad26.COV2.S trial arm. Intramuscularly, Ad26.COV2.S was given either once or twice, 56 days apart.

Sample treatment: around 19 received Ad26.COV2.S at low or high dose, single or two shots; roughly five received placebo; per-sample allocation not given. Specimen acquisition occurred on day 63 following the initial vaccine or placebo injection. An adult of 18-55 years in Boston served as donor. The CDR3 covers 15 residues. CDR1 is LGHDT and CDR2 is YNNKEL in the germline V gene (reference sequence). V was clipped by 2 bases and J by 5 bases; unmatched bases: 4. Repertoires were generated with immunoSEQ multiplex PCR, while TCRdb's copy carries only in-frame clones and drops some. This table has 450,000 to 550,000 clones, nearly 90% appearing once.

The chain links TRBV3-1 (or the pseudogene TRBV3-2) to TRBJ2-1; 9 bases map to TRBD1. The clonotype was recovered from a person aged 18-60 years who received the Ad26.COV2.S COVID-19 vaccine or a placebo. The sample here was peripheral blood, taken in a trial of Ad26.COV2.S vaccine versus placebo. CDR3 sequence: CASSQMDRGNNEQFF. The CDR3 DNA is TGTGCCAGCAGCCAAATGGACAGGGGTAACAATGAGCAGTTCTTC.